Below, 18 T cell receptor beta chains from the same sample are listed, as sequenced in a study of blood T cell repertoires in COVID-19. Data came from immunoSEQ multiplex PCR; TCRdb stores just in-frame clones and leaves some out. The sample includes 140,000 or so clones, more than 80% of them seen just once. The sequencing input was PBMCs or T cells enriched from blood (not recorded which). The source of these receptors is a woman younger than 30 who had been exposed to COVID-19.

V and J are TRBV5-5 and TRBJ1-1; D unclear. The CDR3 sequence is 13 residues long. V shed 1 base and J shed 4 bases, with 8 bases lying between them. Germline CDR1 is SGHKS and CDR2 is YYEKEE (reference sequence). The CDR3 reads CASSLILLTEAFF. The CDR3 DNA follows: TGTGCCAGCAGCTTGATCCTTCTCACTGAAGCTTTCTTT.

This rearrangement joins TRBV19 to TRBJ2-7; 9 bases are shared with TRBD2. V trimming: 3 bases; J trimming: 3 bases; junction bases outside the gene matches: 9. Per germline, CDR1 LNHDA and CDR2 SQIVND (reference sequence). The CDR3 length is 16 residues. The CDR3 DNA reads TGTGCCAGTAGTATTTCGGCGGGAGGGCCTCTCTACGAGCAGTACTTC. Encoded protein: CASSISAGGPLYEQYF. Drawing the rest from reference TRBV19 and TRBJ2-7, the complete variable domain is DGGITQSPKYLFRKEGQNVTLSCEQNLNHDAMYWYRQDPGQGLRLIYYSQIVNDFQKGDIAEGYSVSREKKESFPLTVTSAQKNPTAFYLCASSISAGGPLYEQYFGPGTRLTVT.

The rearrangement joins TRBV28 to TRBJ1-1; D possibly corresponds to TRBD1 (6 bases). The CDR3 loop spans 14 amino acids. Germline V gene sequence: CDR1 MDHEN, CDR2 SYDVKM. V dropped 4 bases and J dropped 5 bases, with 14 bases sitting between them. The CDR3 region is CASSSRGLTTEAFF. The CDR3 region has the DNA TGTGCCAGCAGTTCGAGGGGGTTAACGACTGAAGCTTTCTTT. Using reference TRBV28 and TRBJ1-1 for the parts outside the CDR3, the full variable domain is DVKVTQSSRYLVKRTGEKVFLECVQDMDHENMFWYRQDPGLGLRLIYFSYDVKMKEKGDIPEGYSVSREKKERFSLILESASTNQTSMYLCASSSRGLTTEAFFGQGTRLTVV.

The chain couples TRBV6-2 or TRBV6-3 to TRBJ2-2; 11 nucleotides align to TRBD2. The CDR3 covers 17 residues. Germline V lookup: CDR1 MNHEY, CDR2 SVGEGT. J lost 0 bases, V lost 4 bases, and 4 bases had no gene match. CDR3 in DNA: TGTGCCAGCAGTTCCGCTAGCGGGAGGCCGAACACCGGGGAGCTGTTTTTT. Its protein is CASSSASGRPNTGELFF.

This chain joins TRBV11-2 and TRBJ2-7, with TRBD2 matching 9 bases. There are 16 residues in the CDR3. The germline V gene encodes CDR1 SGHAT and CDR2 FQNNGV. With 3 bases clipped from V and 1 base from J, the junction kept 7 bases outside the gene matches. The CDR3 sequence: CASSFTSGRNSYEQYF. CDR3 DNA sequence: TGTGCCAGCAGCTTTACAAGCGGGAGGAATTCCTACGAGCAGTACTTC.

This chain joins TRBV19 and TRBJ2-3; 13 bases agree with TRBD2. This CDR3 has 16 residues. Germline values: CDR1 LNHDA, CDR2 SQIVND (reference sequence). V gave up 5 bases and J gave up 4 bases; unmatched junction bases: 6. The CDR3 is CASSVGLAGDADTQYF. The CDR3 DNA reads TGTGCCAGTAGTGTTGGACTAGCGGGGGACGCAGATACGCAGTATTTT.

V and J are TRBV7-9 and TRBJ1-5, with D unresolved. This CDR3 comprises 13 residues. Germline CDR1 and CDR2: SEHNR and FQNEAQ (reference sequence). Trimming removed 5 bases at V and 4 bases at J, with 9 bases between. The CDR3 spells CASSLGLNQPQHF. The CDR3 DNA sequence: TGTGCCAGCAGCCTCGGACTAAATCAGCCCCAGCATTTT.

The chain links TRBV6-1 to TRBJ2-7, with D possibly TRBD2 on 6 matching bases. Deletions cut 2 bases from V and 7 bases from J, with 15 bases between. Germline CDR1 reads MNHNS; CDR2 reads SASEGT. The CDR3 is 14 amino acids. CDR3 DNA: TGTGCCAGCAGTGAAAATTGGGAGGCCTGGGAGCAGTACTTC. It is translated as CASSENWEAWEQYF.

The chain joins TRBV7-9 to TRBJ2-5, with TRBD1 matching 10 bases. This CDR3 is built from 14 residues. With V trimmed by 1 base and J by 7 bases, 3 bases remained unmatched. The V gene's germline CDR1 is SEHNR and CDR2 FQNEAQ (reference sequence). CDR3 in DNA: TGTGCCAGCAGCTTAGAGACAGGGGGCTCGACCCAGTACTTC. This encodes CASSLETGGSTQYF.

This chain's CDR3 is CASSRTGVKETQYF. As DNA, the CDR3 is TGTGCCAGTAGTAGGACGGGAGTAAAAGAGACCCAGTACTTC. The V call is TRBV19, the J call TRBJ2-5; D is perhaps TRBD2 (6 bases). This CDR3 region has 14 residues. Trimming pared 4 bases from V and 3 bases from J, leaving 12 bases between. Germline loops: CDR1 LNHDA, CDR2 SQIVND (reference sequence).

This clone was picked up a small number of times. The chain employs TRBV14 and TRBJ2-7; TRBD1 aligns across 9 bases. The CDR3 runs 15 residues. Trimming took 0 bases from V and 3 from J; bases not matched to a gene: 3. Germline CDR1 and CDR2: SGHDN and FVKESK. CDR3 DNA: TGTGCCAGCAGCCAAGATCGGGGACAGGGCTACGAGCAGTACTTC. Amino acid sequence: CASSQDRGQGYEQYF.

The chain carries TRBV5-1 and TRBJ2-7; 9 bases are shared with TRBD1. This CDR3 region has 15 residues. Germline V lookup: CDR1 SGHRS, CDR2 YFSETQ. With V trimmed by 4 bases and J by 2 bases, 7 bases remained unmatched. Here the CDR3 reads CASSGRTGAPYEQYF. The CDR3 nucleotides are TGCGCCAGCAGCGGGAGGACAGGGGCTCCCTACGAGCAGTACTTC.

The chain couples TRBV20-1 to TRBJ2-1, with TRBD2 identical over 8 bases. J lost 7 bases, V lost 3 bases, and 8 bases had no gene match. Germline CDR1 DFQATT, CDR2 SNEGSKA (reference sequence). CDR3 length: 14 amino acids. DNA of the CDR3: TGCAGTGCTAGTAAGCGGGAGTGGCGGAATGAGCAGTTCTTC. Amino acids: CSASKREWRNEQFF.

This chain uses TRBV7-9 with TRBJ1-1; D gene unclear. The CDR3 consists of 13 residues. Germline assignment: CDR1 SEHNR and CDR2 FQNEAQ (reference sequence). The V end was cut by 5 bases, the J end by 6 bases, with 13 bases between. The CDR3 region is CASSPPRSPEAFF. The DNA for the CDR3 is TGTGCCAGCAGCCCTCCCCGGTCCCCTGAAGCTTTCTTT. Filled out from reference TRBV7-9 and TRBJ1-1, the complete variable domain reads DTGVSQNPRHKITKRGQNVTFRCDPISEHNRLYWYRQTLGQGPEFLTYFQNEAQLEKSRLLSDRFSAERPKGSFSTLEIQRTEQGDSAMYLCASSPPRSPEAFFGQGTRLTVV.

This chain uses TRBV27 with TRBJ2-7; TRBD1 aligns across 7 bases. The length of the CDR3 is 18 residues. The V and J ends lost 2 bases and 4 bases, in that order; junction bases with no gene match: 17. Germline lookup yields CDR1 MNHEY and CDR2 SMNVEV (reference sequence). CDR3 sequence reads: CASSLGRGLRGERYEQYF. The DNA of the CDR3 is TGTGCCAGCAGTTTAGGCAGGGGGTTAAGAGGCGAAAGGTACGAGCAGTACTTC.

This clone was seen just once. This chain connects TRBV7-3 to TRBJ2-2, with D possibly TRBD2 on 5 matching bases. This CDR3 is built from 16 residues. Germline loops: CDR1 SGHTA, CDR2 FQGTGA. V lost 5 bases, J lost 4 bases, and 17 bases lay in between. CDR3 loop: CASSPRIYRGTGELFF. CDR3 DNA: TGTGCCAGCAGCCCGAGGATTTATCGGGGCACCGGGGAGCTGTTTTTT.

The chain couples TRBV4-1 to TRBJ1-1, with 7 bases that match TRBD1. Trimming cost V 10 bases and J 1 base; bases outside gene matches: 12. This CDR3 is 15 amino acids long. From germline, CDR1 is MGHRA and CDR2 YSYEKL. The chain's CDR3 is CATTNRQGTNTEAFF. CDR3 in DNA: TGCGCCACCACCAACCGACAGGGTACGAACACTGAAGCTTTCTTT.

The rearrangement joins TRBV7-2 to TRBJ2-1; no definite D call. V was trimmed by 5 bases and J by 7 bases, leaving 9 bases between them. The CDR3 sequence is 12 residues long. CDR1 and CDR2 (germline): SGHTA, FQGNSA. CDR3 amino acids: CASSERWNEQFF. CDR3 DNA: TGTGCCAGCAGCGAGAGGTGGAATGAGCAGTTCTTC.